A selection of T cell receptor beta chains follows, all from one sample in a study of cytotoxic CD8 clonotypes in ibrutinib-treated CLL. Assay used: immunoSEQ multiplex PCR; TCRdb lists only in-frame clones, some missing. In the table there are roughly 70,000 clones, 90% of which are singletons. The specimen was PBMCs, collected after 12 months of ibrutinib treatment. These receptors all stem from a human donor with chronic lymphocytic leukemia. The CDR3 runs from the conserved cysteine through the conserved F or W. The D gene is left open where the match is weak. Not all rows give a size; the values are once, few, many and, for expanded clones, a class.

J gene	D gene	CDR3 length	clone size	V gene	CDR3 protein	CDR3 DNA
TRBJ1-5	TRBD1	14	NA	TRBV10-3	CAISPDRARQPQHF	TGTGCCATCAGCCCGGACAGGGCGAGACAGCCCCAGCATTTT
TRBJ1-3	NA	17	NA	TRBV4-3	CASSQDPPESWGNTIYF	TGCGCCAGCAGCCAAGACCCCCCGGAATCGTGGGGAAACACCATATATTTT
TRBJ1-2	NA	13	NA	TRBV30	CAWSVGPHDGYTF	TGTGCCTGGAGTGTTGGGCCCCACGATGGCTACACCTTC
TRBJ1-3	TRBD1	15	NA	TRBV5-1	CASSGGQGVRNTIYF	TGCGCCAGCAGCGGGGGACAGGGGGTACGAAACACCATATATTTT
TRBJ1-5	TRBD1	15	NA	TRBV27	CASSSQGQGIQPQHF	TGTGCCAGCAGTTCCCAAGGACAGGGAATTCAGCCCCAGCATTTT
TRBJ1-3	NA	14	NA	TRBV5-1	CASSPRVGGNTIYF	TGCGCCAGCAGCCCTCGGGTAGGGGGAAACACCATATATTTT
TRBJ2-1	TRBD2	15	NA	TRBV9	CASSVTSGRYNEQFF	TGTGCCAGCAGCGTGACTAGCGGGAGGTACAATGAGCAGTTCTTC
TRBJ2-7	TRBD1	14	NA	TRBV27	CASSSGGAIYEQYF	TGTGCCAGCAGTTCAGGGGGAGCCATATACGAGCAGTACTTC
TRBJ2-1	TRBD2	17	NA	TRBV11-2	CASSLERLAGVYNEQFF	TGTGCCAGCAGCTTAGAGAGGCTAGCGGGAGTCTACAATGAGCAGTTCTTC
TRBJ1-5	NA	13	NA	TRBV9	CASSDSGNQPQHF	TGTGCCAGCAGCGATAGCGGCAATCAGCCCCAGCATTTT
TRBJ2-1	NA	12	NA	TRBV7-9	CASSLESNEQFF	TGTGCCAGCAGCTTAGAGAGCAATGAGCAGTTCTTC
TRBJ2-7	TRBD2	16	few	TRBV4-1	CASSLTTSGGSYEQYF	TGCGCCAGCAGCCTCACGACTAGCGGGGGGTCCTACGAGCAGTACTTC
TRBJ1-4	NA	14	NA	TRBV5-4	CASSAGESNEKLFF	TGTGCCAGCAGCGCTGGGGAGTCTAATGAAAAACTGTTTTTT
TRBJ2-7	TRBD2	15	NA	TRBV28	CASSETSAWTYEQYF	TGTGCCAGCAGCGAGACTAGCGCTTGGACCTACGAGCAGTACTTC
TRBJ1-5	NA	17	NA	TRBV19	CASSIYPGKQGAKPQHF	TGTGCCAGTAGTATTTATCCGGGGAAACAGGGTGCGAAGCCCCAGCATTTT
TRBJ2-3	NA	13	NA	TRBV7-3	CASSLIMWDTQYF	TGTGCCAGCAGCTTGATTATGTGGGATACGCAGTATTTT
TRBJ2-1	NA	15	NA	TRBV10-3	CAISESEGAYNEQFF	TGTGCCATCAGTGAGTCCGAGGGAGCGTACAATGAGCAGTTCTTC
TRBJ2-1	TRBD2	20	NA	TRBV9	CASSVVSGLAGGTTYNEQFF	TGTGCCAGCAGCGTAGTTTCCGGACTAGCGGGAGGCACCACCTACAATGAGCAGTTCTTC
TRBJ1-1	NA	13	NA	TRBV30	CAGNRVRNTEAFF	TGTGCCGGAAACAGGGTGAGGAACACTGAAGCTTTCTTT
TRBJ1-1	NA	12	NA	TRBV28	CASSLTNTEAFF	TGTGCCAGCAGTCTGACGAACACTGAAGCTTTCTTT
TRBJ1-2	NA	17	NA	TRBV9	CASSRTWTVPANYGYTF	TGTGCCAGCAGCCGTACTTGGACAGTCCCTGCTAACTATGGCTACACCTTC
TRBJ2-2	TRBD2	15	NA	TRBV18	CASSPGTSNAGELFF	TGTGCCAGCTCCCCCGGGACTAGCAATGCCGGGGAGCTGTTTTTT
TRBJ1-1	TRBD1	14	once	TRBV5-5	CASRWDSWNTEAFF	TGTGCCAGCAGGTGGGACAGCTGGAACACTGAAGCTTTCTTT
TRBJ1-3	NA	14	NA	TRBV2	CASSDPGTGNTIYF	TGTGCCAGCAGTGATCCAGGGACCGGAAACACCATATATTTT
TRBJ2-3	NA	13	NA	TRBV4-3	CASSQTSTDTQYF	TGCGCCAGCAGCCAAACGAGCACAGATACGCAGTATTTT
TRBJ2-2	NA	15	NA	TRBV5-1	CASSSTSEVGGELFF	TGCGCCAGCAGCTCGACTAGTGAGGTTGGGGGGGAGCTGTTTTTT
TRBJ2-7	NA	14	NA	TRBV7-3	CASSSEAGIGEQYF	TGTGCCAGCAGCTCCGAGGCCGGAATAGGCGAGCAGTACTTC
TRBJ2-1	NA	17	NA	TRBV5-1	CASSSPRGIGSYNEQFF	TGCGCCAGCAGCTCGCCCAGGGGAATCGGCTCCTACAATGAGCAGTTCTTC
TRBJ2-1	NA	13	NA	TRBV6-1	CASSSDADNEQFF	TGTGCCAGCAGCTCGGACGCCGACAATGAGCAGTTCTTC
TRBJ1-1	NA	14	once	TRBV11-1	CASSFSYRDTEAFF	TGTGCCAGCAGCTTCTCGTATAGGGACACTGAAGCTTTCTTT
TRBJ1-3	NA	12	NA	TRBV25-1	CASSAQGNTIYF	TGTGCCAGCAGTGCGCAGGGAAACACCATATATTTT
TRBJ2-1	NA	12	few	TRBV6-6	CATRTTRGEQFF	TGTGCCACCCGCACGACGCGGGGTGAGCAGTTCTTC
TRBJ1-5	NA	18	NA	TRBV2	CASSEGPTKPVSNQPQHF	TGTGCCAGCAGTGAAGGACCCACTAAACCCGTTAGCAATCAGCCCCAGCATTTT
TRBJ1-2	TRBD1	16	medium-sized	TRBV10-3	CAISEPGQGSVYGYTF	TGTGCCATCAGTGAGCCGGGACAGGGGTCTGTCTATGGCTACACCTTC
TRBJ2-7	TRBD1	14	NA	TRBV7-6	CASSLVRGPYEQYF	TGTGCCAGCAGCTTAGTCAGGGGGCCCTACGAGCAGTACTTC
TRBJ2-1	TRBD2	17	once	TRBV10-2	CASRETAGTRKYNEQFF	TGCGCCAGCAGGGAAACCGCCGGGACTAGGAAGTACAATGAGCAGTTCTTC
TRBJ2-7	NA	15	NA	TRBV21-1	CASSKKHRRSYEQYF	TGTGCCAGCAGCAAAAAGCACAGGCGCTCCTACGAGCAGTACTTC
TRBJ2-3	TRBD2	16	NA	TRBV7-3	CASSLNPSGGTDTQYF	TGTGCCAGCAGCTTAAACCCTTCGGGAGGGACGGATACGCAGTATTTT
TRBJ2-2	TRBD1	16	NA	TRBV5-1	CASSTKPGQGPGELFF	TGCGCCAGCAGCACGAAACCGGGACAGGGGCCCGGGGAGCTGTTTTTT
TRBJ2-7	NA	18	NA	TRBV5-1	CASSLEKERGLLSYEQYF	TGCGCCAGCAGCTTGGAAAAGGAGAGGGGCCTACTATCGTACGAGCAGTACTTC
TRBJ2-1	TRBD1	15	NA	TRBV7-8	CASSLKQGHYNEQFF	TGTGCCAGCAGCTTAAAACAGGGGCACTACAATGAGCAGTTCTTC
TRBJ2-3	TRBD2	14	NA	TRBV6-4	CASSFSGVTDTQYF	TGTGCCAGCAGTTTTAGCGGGGTCACAGATACGCAGTATTTT
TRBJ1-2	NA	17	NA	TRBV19	CASSIVTGLKQDYGYTF	TGTGCCAGTAGTATAGTAACAGGGTTAAAGCAAGACTATGGCTACACCTTC
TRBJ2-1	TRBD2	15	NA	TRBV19	CASSTSGFSYNEQFF	TGTGCCAGTAGCACTAGCGGGTTTTCCTACAATGAGCAGTTCTTC
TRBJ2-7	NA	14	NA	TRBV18	CASAALGASYEQYF	TGTGCCAGCGCCGCCTTGGGGGCCTCCTACGAGCAGTACTTC
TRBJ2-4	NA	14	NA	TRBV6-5	CVSSLGLAKNIQYF	TGTGTCAGCAGTTTGGGGTTAGCCAAAAACATTCAGTACTTC
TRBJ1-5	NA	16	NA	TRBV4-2	CASSQEISRGDQPQHF	TGTGCCAGCAGCCAAGAGATTTCCAGGGGAGATCAGCCCCAGCATTTT
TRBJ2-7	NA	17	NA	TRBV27	CASSLIPGQGGSYEQYF	TGTGCCAGCAGTTTAATACCGGGCCAAGGCGGCTCCTACGAGCAGTACTTC